This TCR beta chain is from a study of cytomegalovirus exposure and HLA in healthy donors. Across the study: Across 350 to 400 genotyped donors, about 86% landed in the Caucasian-associated ancestry cluster. The study, taken as a whole, reports: Cytomegalovirus status, reportedly, was diagnosed with high specificity and sensitivity by the classifier.

The CDR3 spans 12 residues. V was cut by 2 bases and J by 3 bases, with 6 bases left in between. In germline, CDR1 is SGHNT, CDR2 YYREEE (reference sequence). The PCR was carried out with 60 Vbeta primers and 13 Jbeta primers. Clones were sequenced by immunoSEQ multiplex PCR, and TCRdb holds only the in-frame ones, with some missing. The sample lists around 110,000 clones, approximately 85% occurring once. In regard to this clone: Its antigen is not known.

The sequencing sample was made of PBMCs. The clonotype was recovered from a man aged 45-65 years in good health and CMV-seronegative. V usage is TRBV5-4 and J usage is TRBJ2-7, with D perhaps matching TRBD1 (5 bases). The CDR3 DNA follows: TGTGCCAGCAGCTTTCAGGGCTACGAGCAGTACGTC. The encoded protein is CASSFQGYEQYV.